Shown below are 26 T cell receptor beta chains from a single sample sequenced in a study of T cell changes during pregnancy in multiple sclerosis. The table came from immunoSEQ multiplex PCR; TCRdb's copy has only in-frame clones and leaves some out. The sample contains tens of thousands of clones, under 95% of which appear only once. The sample consisted of CD4+ T cells from peripheral blood mononuclear cells, taken after pregnancy. The receptors stem from a female donor with multiple sclerosis, enrolled in a pregnancy study.

The CDR3 reads CASSFALAPYEQYF. The CDR3 coding sequence is TGTGCCAGCAGTTTTGCCCTAGCTCCTTACGAGCAGTACTTC. The genes are TRBV28 and TRBJ2-7; D might be TRBD2 (5 bases). V was clipped by 3 bases and J by 4 bases, with 13 bases between them. The germline gives CDR1 MDHEN, CDR2 SYDVKM. The CDR3 sequence is 14 residues long. Full variable domain (rest looked up from reference TRBV28 and TRBJ2-7): DVKVTQSSRYLVKRTGEKVFLECVQDMDHENMFWYRQDPGLGLRLIYFSYDVKMKEKGDIPEGYSVSREKKERFSLILESASTNQTSMYLCASSFALAPYEQYFGPGTRLTVT.

V usage is TRBV14 and J usage is TRBJ2-1; 7 positions agree with TRBD1. There are 15 residues in the CDR3. Losses at the gene ends were 3 bases for V and 2 bases for J; bases not matched to a gene: 4. The germline gives CDR1 SGHDN, CDR2 FVKESK. The CDR3, as DNA: TGTGCCAGCAGCCAGAGACAGGGTCCCTACAATGAGCAGTTCTTC. Its protein product is CASSQRQGPYNEQFF.

The gene calls are TRBV6-5 and TRBJ1-5; D is unresolved. Looked up from germline, CDR1 is MNHEY and CDR2 is SVGAGI. The CDR3 has 14 amino acids. Between the trimmed V and J ends, which lost 6 bases and 0 bases, there was a span of 9 bases. The CDR3 protein is CASSRVNSNQPQHF. The CDR3 DNA sequence: TGTGCCAGCAGCCGGGTTAATAGCAATCAGCCCCAGCATTTT.

The chain employs TRBV11-2 and TRBJ2-2; D gene ambiguous. CDR1 and CDR2 from the germline V gene are SGHAT and FQNNGV. This CDR3 spans 13 amino acids. Trimming removed 3 bases at V and 5 bases at J, with 7 bases between. The CDR3 DNA follows: TGTGCCAGCAGCTTCGTTGTTACCGGGGAGCTGTTTTTT. It specifies CASSFVVTGELFF.

Notes on this clone: Different DNA sequences within this sample yield the same CDR3. The chain is built from TRBV30 and TRBJ1-1; perhaps TRBD1 as D (5 bases). This CDR3 contains 13 residues. Trimming left V 0 bases short and J 11 bases short, with 16 bases between. Germline CDR1 and CDR2: GTSNPN and SVGIG (reference sequence). This chain's CDR3 is CAWSVRVQGEAFF. CDR3 coding DNA: TGTGCCTGGAGTGTGCGAGTCCAGGGCGAGGCTTTCTTT.

The chain recombines TRBV4-1 with TRBJ2-7; 10 nucleotides line up with TRBD1. Germline assignment: CDR1 MGHRA and CDR2 YSYEKL. Losses at the gene ends were 1 base for V and 7 bases for J; bases not matched to a gene: 7. This CDR3 comprises 15 residues. The CDR3 sequence is CASSQGQGARGEQYF. CDR3 coding DNA: TGCGCCAGCAGCCAAGGACAGGGGGCCCGTGGGGAGCAGTACTTC.

The chain employs TRBV10-3 and TRBJ2-7, with 9 bases lining up with TRBD1. Germline CDR1 is ENHRY and CDR2 is SYGVKD. V lost 3 bases and J lost 3; bases outside the gene matches: 6. The CDR3 has 15 amino acids. The CDR3 DNA reads as TGTGCCATCAGTGAAGGGACAGGGAAAAGCTACGAGCAGTACTTC. Translation: CAISEGTGKSYEQYF.

The chain couples TRBV29-1 to TRBJ2-5, with TRBD2 as a possible D gene (6 bases). V lost 8 bases, J lost 2 bases, and 12 bases lay in between. CDR1 and CDR2 (germline): SQVTM, ANQGSEA. This CDR3 is built from 12 residues. This CDR3 is CSSRDSQETQYF. Here the CDR3 DNA reads TGCAGCTCGAGGGACTCGCAAGAGACCCAGTACTTC.

This chain joins TRBV12-5 and TRBJ2-7; D ambiguous. Germline CDR1 and CDR2: LGHNT and FRNRAP. CDR3 length: 15 residues. The V gene lost 0 bases and the J gene lost 3 bases, with 12 bases spanning the gap. CDR3 amino acids: CASGLVRSSGYEQYF. Written as DNA, the CDR3 is TGTGCTAGTGGTTTGGTACGGAGTAGTGGCTACGAGCAGTACTTC.

The V and J genes are TRBV7-2 and TRBJ2-2; D not resolved. The germline CDR1 and CDR2 sequences are SGHTA and FQGNSA. V was shortened by 0 bases and J by 0 bases, with 11 bases between the two germline ends. The CDR3 consists of 17 residues. For the CDR3, the DNA is TGTGCCAGCAGCTTAGCTTCCTCCGGTCCGAACACCGGGGAGCTGTTTTTT. This codes for CASSLASSGPNTGELFF.

This clone was counted a single time. The V call is TRBV2, the J call TRBJ1-1, with D uncertain. CDR1 is SNHLY, CDR2 FYNNEI, per germline. This CDR3 is 13 amino acids long. Trimming removed 8 bases from V and 4 bases from J, with 14 bases in between. In nucleotides, the CDR3 is TGTGCCAGCCGAGGGTTGTTTGGCACTGAAGCTTTCTTT. This encodes CASRGLFGTEAFF.

V and J are TRBV19 and TRBJ1-1; 7 bases line up with TRBD1. The germline CDR1 and CDR2 sequences are LNHDA and SQIVND (reference sequence). The V gene end was trimmed by 4 bases and the J gene end by 4 bases; junction bases not matched to a gene: 3. The CDR3 consists of 13 residues. CDR3 DNA: TGTGCCAGTAGTACGACAGGGAGCACTGAAGCTTTCTTT. This sequence encodes CASSTTGSTEAFF.

The chain recombines TRBV4-3 with TRBJ2-3; D is possibly TRBD2 (7 bases). Germline-derived CDR1 and CDR2 are LGHNA and YSLEER. This CDR3 comprises 15 residues. With 0 bases removed from V and 9 bases from J, the gap between germline ends came to 16 bases. CDR3 nucleotides: TGCGCCAGCAGCCAAGAGGGGAGGGGGGTAAACACGCAGTATTTT. Translating it yields CASSQEGRGVNTQYF.

The V gene is TRBV4-1, the J gene TRBJ2-5; TRBD2 agrees at 11 bases. J lost 0 bases, V lost 0 bases, and 9 bases had no gene match. Germline values: CDR1 MGHRA, CDR2 YSYEKL. This CDR3 has 19 amino acids. The CDR3 loop reads CASSQDQASGGRYQETQYF. The CDR3 DNA sequence: TGCGCCAGCAGCCAAGATCAGGCTAGCGGGGGGAGGTACCAAGAGACCCAGTACTTC.

This rearrangement joins TRBV5-1 to TRBJ2-1; tentative D call: TRBD1 (6 bases). There are 13 residues in the CDR3. Trimming shortened V by 1 base and J by 5 bases, and 7 bases separated the two germline ends. The germline V gene has CDR1 SGHRS and CDR2 YFSETQ. CDR3 sequence (DNA): TGCGCCAGCAGCTTGAAGGGGGACAATGAGCAGTTCTTC. It translates to CASSLKGDNEQFF.

This clone occurred a few times. The chain couples TRBV14 to TRBJ2-7; 8 bases agree with TRBD1. The CDR3 has 14 residues. The J segment lost 2 bases and the V segment lost 5 bases, leaving 5 bases of the junction unmatched. Looked up from germline, CDR1 is SGHDN and CDR2 is FVKESK. This CDR3 is CASSFRDRTYEQYF. The CDR3, as DNA: TGTGCCAGCAGCTTTCGGGACAGGACCTACGAGCAGTACTTC.

The chain links TRBV9 to TRBJ1-2; D not certain. With 4 bases removed from V and 8 bases from J, the gap between germline ends came to 12 bases. The germline V gene encodes CDR1 SGDLS and CDR2 YYNGEE. The CDR3 sequence is 12 residues long. CDR3 loop: CASSPQIMGYTF. CDR3 bases: TGTGCCAGCAGCCCCCAAATCATGGGCTACACCTTC.

V and J are TRBV2 and TRBJ1-2; possibly TRBD1 for D (6 bases). The CDR3 loop spans 18 amino acids. Germline V gene lookup returns CDR1 SNHLY and CDR2 FYNNEI. Trimming took off 2 bases at V and 0 bases at J, with 19 bases between the two ends. DNA for the CDR3: TGTGCCAGCAGTGAACCTGGCAGGGGACTATTAGCTAACTATGGCTACACCTTC. Its protein product is CASSEPGRGLLANYGYTF.

V and J are TRBV7-9 and TRBJ1-1; weak D call: TRBD1 (6 bases). Germline-derived CDR1 and CDR2 are SEHNR and FQNEAQ (reference sequence). The CDR3 is 14 residues long. V was clipped by 3 bases and J by 3 bases, with 11 bases between them. The CDR3 nucleotides are TGTGCCAGCAGCTTTAGGGGGGGCGACACTGAAGCTTTCTTT. It is translated as CASSFRGGDTEAFF.

The V and J genes are TRBV5-1 and TRBJ2-1; TRBD2 aligns across 11 bases. Germline CDR1 SGHRS, CDR2 YFSETQ. The CDR3 runs to 16 residues. V trimming: 3 bases; J trimming: 7 bases; junction bases outside the gene matches: 9. This chain's CDR3 is CASSSRSSGGWNEQFF. The CDR3 region has the DNA TGCGCCAGCAGCTCCCGCTCTAGCGGGGGGTGGAATGAGCAGTTCTTC.

This rearrangement joins TRBV6-5 to TRBJ2-7; a possible D gene is TRBD1 (6 bases). Germline loops: CDR1 MNHEY, CDR2 SVGAGI. V lost 6 bases and J lost 2, with 14 bases in between. The CDR3 is 14 amino acids. The CDR3 sequence: CASRSRDNAYEQYF. The CDR3 DNA is TGTGCCAGCAGATCCCGGGACAACGCCTACGAGCAGTACTTC.

The genes are TRBV28 and TRBJ2-7, with 7 bases lining up with TRBD2. Looked up from germline, CDR1 is MDHEN and CDR2 is SYDVKM. The CDR3 extends over 14 amino acids. V gave up 7 bases and J gave up 0 bases; unmatched junction bases: 6. Here the CDR3 reads CASKVAGSSYEQYF. CDR3 in DNA: TGTGCCAGCAAAGTAGCGGGCAGCTCCTACGAGCAGTACTTC.

The J gene is TRBJ2-3, the V gene TRBV10-1, with a weak D call TRBD2 (5 bases). The CDR3 sequence is 15 residues long. CDR1 WNHNN and CDR2 SYGVQD come from the germline V gene (reference sequence). V lost 2 bases to trimming and J lost 3 bases, with 12 bases between them. The CDR3 region is CASSEGLSGTDTQYF. As DNA, the CDR3 is TGCGCCAGCAGTGAGGGTCTGAGCGGAACAGATACGCAGTATTTT.

The genes are TRBV18 and TRBJ2-2; 7 bases agree with TRBD2. Germline CDR1 is KGHSH and CDR2 is LQKENI. There are 15 residues in the CDR3. J was trimmed by 6 bases and V by 3 bases; bases with no gene match: 7. The CDR3 reads CASSPTSPAAGELFF. The CDR3 DNA reads TGTGCCAGCTCACCGACTAGCCCAGCGGCCGGGGAGCTGTTTTTT.

This chain uses TRBV18 with TRBJ1-5; D possibly corresponds to TRBD1 (5 bases). Germline V gene sequence: CDR1 KGHSH, CDR2 LQKENI. The length of the CDR3 is 14 residues. The V and J ends lost 3 bases and 0 bases respectively, with 6 bases between them. The CDR3 is CASSPDSSNQPQHF. Written as DNA, the CDR3 is TGTGCCAGCTCACCCGACAGTAGCAATCAGCCCCAGCATTTT. The complete variable domain, with remaining parts taken from reference TRBV18 and TRBJ1-5, reads NAGVMQNPRHLVRRRGQEARLRCSPMKGHSHVYWYRQLPEEGLKFMVYLQKENIIDESGMPKERFSAEFPKEGPSILRIQQVVRGDSAAYFCASSPDSSNQPQHFGDGTRLSIL.

The chain couples TRBV6-5 to TRBJ1-1; 7 bases fit TRBD1. Trimming removed 2 bases from V and 11 bases from J; junction bases left unmatched: 11. Germline V CDR1 and CDR2: MNHEY, SVGAGI. The CDR3 sequence is 14 residues long. CDR3 in amino acids: CASSYTGTALGAFF. The DNA of the CDR3 is TGTGCCAGCAGTTACACCGGGACAGCCCTCGGGGCTTTCTTT.